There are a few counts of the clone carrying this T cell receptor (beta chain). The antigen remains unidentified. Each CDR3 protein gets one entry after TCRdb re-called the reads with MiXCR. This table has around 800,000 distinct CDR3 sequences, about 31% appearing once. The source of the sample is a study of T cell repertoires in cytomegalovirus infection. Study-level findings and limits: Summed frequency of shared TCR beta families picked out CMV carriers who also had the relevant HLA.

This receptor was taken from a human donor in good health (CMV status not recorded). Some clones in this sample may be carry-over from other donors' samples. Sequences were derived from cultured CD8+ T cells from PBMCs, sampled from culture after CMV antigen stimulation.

CDR3 bases: TGTGCCAGTAGTACAACTACAACAAGGAGACAGGGAGCCTACGAGCAGTACTTC. Its protein is CASSTTTTRRQGAYEQYF. The chain combines TRBV19 with TRBJ2-7; 7 bases agree with TRBD1. The V segment lost 4 bases and the J segment 2 bases; nucleotides outside the gene matches: 17. Germline V lookup: CDR1 LNHDA, CDR2 SQIVND (reference sequence). The CDR3 consists of 18 residues.